This passage covers 21 T cell receptor beta chains from one sample sequenced in a study of shared clonotypes between healthy human individuals. The assay was immunoSEQ multiplex PCR, and TCRdb's table has in-frame clones only and misses some. This sample carries some 2,100,000 clones, approximately 95% of them seen once, and the ten largest clones take around 0.13%. Sequencing was carried out using naive CD4+ T cells sorted from blood. This sample's subset: CD45RA+ positively selected. All receptors derive from a man between 18 and 35 years old in good health.

The rearrangement links TRBV2 to TRBJ2-1, with a weak D call TRBD1 (5 bases). This CDR3 has 14 residues. In germline, CDR1 is SNHLY, CDR2 FYNNEI. Trimming cost V 6 bases and J 5 bases, with 14 bases left between them. The CDR3 DNA is TGTGCCAGCAGAGTAGACAGACCAGACAATGAGCAGTTCTTC. This gives the protein CASRVDRPDNEQFF. Drawing the rest from reference TRBV2 and TRBJ2-1, the complete variable domain is EPEVTQTPSHQVTQMGQEVILRCVPISNHLYFYWYRQILGQKVEFLVSFYNNEISEKSEIFDDQFSVERPDGSNFTLKIRSTKLEDSAMYFCASRVDRPDNEQFFGPGTRLTVL.

This clone is a singleton in its sample. At one of its ends the junction is not consistent with the germline gene, which may arise from a read error. The chain joins TRBV2 to TRBJ2-3, with D perhaps TRBD2 (6 bases). Germline CDR1 and CDR2: SNHLY and FYNNEI. The CDR3 sequence is 12 residues long. The CDR3 protein is CGGGASTDTQYF. Here the CDR3 DNA reads TGCGGCGGCGGGGCGAGCACAGATACGCAGTATTTT.

V usage is TRBV7-9 and J usage is TRBJ2-7, with TRBD2 as a possible D gene (5 bases). Trimming took off 3 bases at V and 5 bases at J, with 14 bases between the two ends. In germline, CDR1 is SEHNR, CDR2 FQNEAQ (reference sequence). The CDR3 loop spans 14 amino acids. The CDR3 DNA reads as TGTGCCAGCAGCTTGACTCGAGATAGCGACGAGCAGTACTTC. It yields the protein CASSLTRDSDEQYF.

The chain is built from TRBV11-2 and TRBJ2-7; TRBD2 matches 8 bases. After removal of 1 base from V and 3 bases from J, the junction contained 2 bases not matched to a gene. In germline, CDR1 is SGHAT, CDR2 FQNNGV. This CDR3 region has 14 residues. The CDR3 region is CASSLGSGSYEQYF. The CDR3 DNA reads as TGTGCCAGCAGCTTAGGAAGCGGGAGCTACGAGCAGTACTTC.

This chain links TRBV6-6 with TRBJ1-2; D is ambiguous. Germline CDR1 and CDR2: MNHNY and SVGAGI (reference sequence). This CDR3 is built from 13 residues. V lost 1 base, J lost 6 bases, and 9 bases lay in between. In DNA, the CDR3 is TGTGCCAGCAGTTACTTTATTGGGGATGGCTACACCTTC. This encodes CASSYFIGDGYTF.

The chain recombines TRBV19 with TRBJ1-5, with a tentative D call TRBD1 (6 bases). Germline V CDR1 and CDR2: LNHDA, SQIVND (reference sequence). The V gene lost 2 bases and the J gene lost 2 bases, with 16 bases spanning the gap. The CDR3 length is 17 residues. CDR3 nucleotide sequence: TGTGCCAGTAGTATACGGACGGGGGGCGCGGGCAATCAGCCCCAGCATTTT. It encodes CASSIRTGGAGNQPQHF.

This chain uses TRBV6-6 with TRBJ1-4; D is unclear. Germline CDR1 MNHNY, CDR2 SVGAGI (reference sequence). This CDR3 contains 14 residues. The V end was cut by 2 bases, the J end by 5 bases, with 9 bases between. The CDR3, as DNA: TGTGCCAGCAGTTACGTGGCAGGCAATGAAAAACTGTTTTTT. Protein sequence: CASSYVAGNEKLFF.

The J gene is TRBJ2-7, the V gene TRBV11-2; no clear D gene. The germline V gene has CDR1 SGHAT and CDR2 FQNNGV. CDR3 size: 14 residues. Trimming removed 1 base from V and 6 bases from J, with 13 bases in between. The DNA for the CDR3 is TGTGCCAGCAGCTTAGCGGGTGATGCCGGCGAGCAGTACTTC. Translating gives CASSLAGDAGEQYF.

The rearrangement uses TRBV6-5 and TRBJ2-7; 10 bases align to TRBD2. CDR1 MNHEY and CDR2 SVGAGI come from the germline V gene. This CDR3 contains 15 residues. The V segment lost 0 bases and the J segment 4 bases; nucleotides outside the gene matches: 3. The CDR3 sequence is CASSYSGLADYEQYF. The DNA of the CDR3 is TGTGCCAGCAGTTACTCTGGACTAGCGGATTACGAGCAGTACTTC.

This chain uses TRBV9 with TRBJ2-5; no firm D call. The CDR3 is 13 residues long. V was trimmed by 0 bases and J by 7 bases, leaving 10 bases between them. Germline V gives CDR1 SGDLS, CDR2 YYNGEE. CDR3 in amino acids: CASSVGDSGTQYF. DNA of the CDR3: TGTGCCAGCAGCGTAGGCGATTCGGGGACCCAGTACTTC.

The chain uses TRBV18 and TRBJ1-2; D is unclear. CDR3 length: 13 residues. Germline V gives CDR1 KGHSH, CDR2 LQKENI. Trimming cost V 2 bases and J 8 bases, with 12 bases left between them. The CDR3 protein is CASSPLLEDGYTF. The CDR3 DNA is TGTGCCAGCTCACCATTATTGGAGGACGGCTACACCTTC.

Concerning this clone itself: Different DNA sequences within this sample yield the same CDR3. The rearrangement links TRBV7-2 to TRBJ1-4; no definite D call. Between the trimmed V and J ends, which lost 5 bases and 5 bases, there was a span of 9 bases. The CDR3 is 13 residues long. Germline values: CDR1 SGHTA, CDR2 FQGNSA. The CDR3 reads CASSPRTNEKLFF. The CDR3, as DNA: TGTGCCAGCAGCCCCCGAACGAATGAAAAACTGTTTTTT. Combining the CDR3 with reference TRBV7-2 and TRBJ1-4 gives the whole variable domain GAGVSQSPSNKVTEKGKDVELRCDPISGHTALYWYRQSLGQGLEFLIYFQGNSAPDKSGLPSDRFSAERTGGSVSTLTIQRTQQEDSAVYLCASSPRTNEKLFFGSGTQLSVL.

This chain joins TRBV6-1 and TRBJ1-4; 10 bases map to TRBD1. The CDR3 length is 14 residues. J was trimmed by 4 bases and V by 5 bases; bases with no gene match: 1. From germline, CDR1 is MNHNS and CDR2 SASEGT. The CDR3 sequence: CASSWDRGNEKLFF. In DNA, the CDR3 is TGTGCCAGCAGTTGGGACAGGGGTAATGAAAAACTGTTTTTT.

This chain's CDR3 is CASSASQGAEKLFF. CDR3 nucleotide sequence: TGTGCCAGCAGCGCATCACAGGGAGCCGAAAAACTGTTTTTT. V is TRBV21-1 and J is TRBJ1-4; the D call in the table, TRBD1, was not verified against the DNA. TRBV21-1 is a pseudogene locus. The CDR3 contains 14 residues.

This chain links TRBV30 with TRBJ1-1; D is unclear. V lost 5 bases and J 6 bases, leaving 7 bases between the germline ends. The CDR3 runs to 10 residues. Germline V gene lookup returns CDR1 GTSNPN and CDR2 SVGIG (reference sequence). CDR3 bases: TGTGCCTGGGTACAAGCTGAAGCTTTCTTT. As protein: CAWVQAEAFF.

The V gene is TRBV19, the J gene TRBJ1-3; D remains ambiguous. Germline CDR1 and CDR2: LNHDA and SQIVND (reference sequence). This CDR3 is built from 14 residues. Trimming took off 2 bases at V and 0 bases at J, with 5 bases between the two ends. The CDR3 region has the DNA TGTGCCAGTAGTATACGGGACTCTGGAAACACCATATATTTT. Translated: CASSIRDSGNTIYF.

This clone was detected only once. The gene calls are TRBV7-2 and TRBJ1-5; no clear D. The V and J ends lost 1 base and 11 bases respectively, with 12 bases between them. CDR3 length equals 13 residues. Germline CDR1 and CDR2: SGHTA and FQGNSA. This CDR3 is CASSLEGGRAQHF. DNA for the CDR3: TGTGCCAGCAGCTTAGAGGGTGGTCGGGCCCAGCATTTT.

The V and J genes are TRBV30 and TRBJ1-6; TRBD1 might be the D (6 bases). Trimming removed 2 bases from V and 10 bases from J, with 15 bases in between. The CDR3 has 14 amino acids. Germline lookup yields CDR1 GTSNPN and CDR2 SVGIG (reference sequence). For the CDR3, the DNA is TGTGCCTGGAGTACCGACAGGACGCGGTCACCCCTCCACTTT. This codes for CAWSTDRTRSPLHF.

Worth noting for this clone: The same CDR3 arises from other DNA sequences in this sample as well. The V gene is TRBV5-1, the J gene TRBJ1-2; D not certain. Germline values: CDR1 SGHRS, CDR2 YFSETQ. V was shortened by 4 bases and J by 2 bases, with 9 bases between the two germline ends. The CDR3 is 13 amino acids. Here the CDR3 reads CASSLDGNYGYTF. In nucleotides, the CDR3 is TGCGCCAGCAGCCTGGACGGGAACTATGGCTACACCTTC.

This chain links TRBV30 with TRBJ2-5; D gene unclear. This CDR3 has 14 amino acids. CDR1 and CDR2 from the germline V gene are GTSNPN and SVGIG (reference sequence). Trimming took 4 bases from V and 5 from J, leaving 17 bases between them. The CDR3 DNA reads as TGTGCCTGGACTCGGGCCTCAGCGAGGGAGACCCAGTACTTC. The encoded protein is CAWTRASARETQYF.

This clone was observed a single time. This sequence joins TRBV27 and TRBJ2-6, with unresolved D. V lost 7 bases, J lost 2 bases, and 6 bases lay in between. CDR1 MNHEY and CDR2 SMNVEV come from the germline V gene (reference sequence). This CDR3 region has 13 residues. This chain's CDR3 is CASTWPGANVLTF. The CDR3 bases are TGTGCCAGCACATGGCCTGGGGCCAACGTCCTGACTTTC.